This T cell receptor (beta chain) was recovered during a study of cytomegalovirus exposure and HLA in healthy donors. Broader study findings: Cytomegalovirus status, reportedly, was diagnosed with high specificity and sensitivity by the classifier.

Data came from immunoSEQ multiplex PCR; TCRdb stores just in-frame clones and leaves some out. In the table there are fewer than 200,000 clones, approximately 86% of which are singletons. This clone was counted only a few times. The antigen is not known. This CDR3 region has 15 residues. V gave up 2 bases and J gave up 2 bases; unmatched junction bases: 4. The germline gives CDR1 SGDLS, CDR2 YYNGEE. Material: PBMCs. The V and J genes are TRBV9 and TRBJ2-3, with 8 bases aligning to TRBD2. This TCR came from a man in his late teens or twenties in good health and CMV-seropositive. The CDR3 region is CASSVTGGVTDTQYF. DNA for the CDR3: TGTGCCAGCAGCGTGACGGGGGGGGTCACAGATACGCAGTATTTT.